This entry lists 13 T cell receptor beta chains sequenced from one sample in a study of blood T cell repertoires in COVID-19. Assay used: immunoSEQ multiplex PCR; TCRdb lists only in-frame clones, some missing. In the table there are 250,000 to 350,000 clones, roughly 90% of which are singletons. Material for sequencing was peripheral blood. The receptors stem from a woman between 25 and 40 years old with COVID-19, enrolled during active disease.

The rearrangement joins TRBV10-3 to TRBJ2-7; D is possibly TRBD2 (6 bases). This CDR3 region has 15 residues. V dropped 1 base and J dropped 0 bases, with 10 bases sitting between them. CDR1 is ENHRY, CDR2 SYGVKD, per germline. Here the CDR3 DNA reads TGTGCCATCAGTGAGTGGGACTTTAGCTCCTACGAGCAGTACTTC. Its translation: CAISEWDFSSYEQYF.

The J gene is TRBJ1-4, the V gene TRBV10-1; perhaps TRBD1 as D (5 bases). The CDR3 has 15 residues. From germline, CDR1 is WNHNN and CDR2 SYGVQD (reference sequence). V shed 0 bases and J shed 7 bases, with 12 bases lying between them. The CDR3 loop is CASSESQGIGEKLFF. Written as DNA, the CDR3 is TGCGCCAGCAGTGAGTCCCAGGGAATTGGTGAAAAACTGTTTTTT.

The rearrangement uses TRBV5-1 and TRBJ1-5; 10 nucleotides line up with TRBD1. Germline values: CDR1 SGHRS, CDR2 YFSETQ. V trimming: 4 bases; J trimming: 5 bases; junction bases outside the gene matches: 6. The CDR3 runs 15 residues. CDR3 in amino acids: CASSLTGTGDQPQHF. As DNA, the CDR3 is TGCGCCAGCAGCCTCACCGGGACAGGGGATCAGCCCCAGCATTTT.

V gene TRBV7-5 combines with J gene TRBJ1-2; the listed D gene, TRBD1, was not tested against the DNA. TRBV7-5 is a documented pseudogene. There are 18 residues in the CDR3. This CDR3 reads CVRSPEGSTGGVNYGYTF. For the CDR3, the DNA is TGTGTCAGAAGCCCAGAGGGCAGTACAGGGGGCGTCAACTATGGCTACACCTTC.

This clone was observed once. This chain joins TRBV27 and TRBJ1-4, with D possibly being TRBD1 (5 bases). V lost 8 bases, J lost 8 bases, and 18 bases lay in between. CDR3 length: 14 residues. CDR1 is MNHEY and CDR2 is SMNVEV in the germline V gene (reference sequence). The CDR3 reads CASAFAGLAEKLFF. The CDR3 DNA is TGTGCCAGCGCTTTTGCGGGGCTGGCGGAAAAACTGTTTTTT.

The chain couples TRBV27 to TRBJ1-2, with 8 bases fitting TRBD1. V dropped 5 bases and J dropped 4; count of bases not matched to a gene: 9. The germline V gene encodes CDR1 MNHEY and CDR2 SMNVEV (reference sequence). The CDR3 runs 15 residues. For the CDR3, the DNA is TGTGCCAGCAGTCGGTCCCGGGACAGGTCCTATGGCTACACCTTC. Protein: CASSRSRDRSYGYTF.

Worth noting for this clone: Other DNA sequences in this specimen translate into the identical CDR3. V usage is TRBV30 and J usage is TRBJ1-2; possibly TRBD1 for D (5 bases). Germline assignment: CDR1 GTSNPN and CDR2 SVGIG (reference sequence). The length of the CDR3 is 12 residues. V was clipped by 0 bases and J by 4 bases, with 6 bases between them. The DNA of the CDR3 is TGTGCCTGGAGTGTCGGGGGCTATGGCTACACCTTC. The encoded protein is CAWSVGGYGYTF.

This clone turned up a few times. This chain uses TRBV28 with TRBJ1-2, with D perhaps TRBD1 (6 bases). This CDR3 is 15 amino acids long. CDR1 MDHEN and CDR2 SYDVKM come from the germline V gene. V was trimmed by 2 bases and J by 5 bases, leaving 15 bases between them. In nucleotides, the CDR3 is TGTGCCAGCAGTTTAAGTTCGTGGACAGCTTATGGCTACACCTTC. Its translation is CASSLSSWTAYGYTF.

The V call is TRBV27, the J call TRBJ2-2, with D tentatively TRBD1 (6 bases). The CDR3 extends over 15 amino acids. V was cut by 5 bases and J by 3 bases, with 13 bases left in between. Germline values: CDR1 MNHEY, CDR2 SMNVEV (reference sequence). The CDR3 DNA reads as TGTGCCAGCAGTATAGCTGGGACATACACCGGGGAGCTGTTTTTT. This encodes CASSIAGTYTGELFF.

The chain is built from TRBV19 and TRBJ2-2, with D tentatively TRBD2 (6 bases). From germline, CDR1 is LNHDA and CDR2 SQIVND (reference sequence). Trimming stripped 4 bases from V and 4 bases from J, with 19 bases between. The CDR3 is 17 amino acids. The CDR3, as DNA: TGTGCCAGTAGTAAAGGTCTCGGGAGACTGGTCACCGGGGAGCTGTTTTTT. Protein: CASSKGLGRLVTGELFF.

This sequence joins TRBV18 and TRBJ2-3, with a possible D match to TRBD2 (5 bases). Germline CDR1 and CDR2: KGHSH and LQKENI. The ends were cut back, 3 bases at V and 0 bases at J, with 10 bases in the middle. The CDR3 extends over 15 amino acids. CDR3 bases: TGTGCCAGCTCACCGGACGGACTTAGCACAGATACGCAGTATTTT. Translated: CASSPDGLSTDTQYF.

The chain recombines TRBV5-1 with TRBJ2-3; D remains ambiguous. Germline lookup yields CDR1 SGHRS and CDR2 YFSETQ. The CDR3 is 14 amino acids. The ends were cut back, 1 base at V and 2 bases at J, with 8 bases in the middle. This chain's CDR3 is CASSLLGNTDTQYF. In nucleotides, the CDR3 is TGCGCCAGCAGCTTGCTGGGCAACACAGATACGCAGTATTTT.

The chain couples TRBV11-2 to TRBJ2-5; D perhaps matches TRBD1 (6 bases). The CDR3 contains 17 residues. V lost 5 bases, J lost 2 bases, and 21 bases lay in between. Looked up from germline, CDR1 is SGHAT and CDR2 is FQNNGV. For the CDR3, the DNA is TGTGCCAGCAGCGGTCCCTGGGGGCTAAATACTCAAGAGACCCAGTACTTC. This codes for CASSGPWGLNTQETQYF.